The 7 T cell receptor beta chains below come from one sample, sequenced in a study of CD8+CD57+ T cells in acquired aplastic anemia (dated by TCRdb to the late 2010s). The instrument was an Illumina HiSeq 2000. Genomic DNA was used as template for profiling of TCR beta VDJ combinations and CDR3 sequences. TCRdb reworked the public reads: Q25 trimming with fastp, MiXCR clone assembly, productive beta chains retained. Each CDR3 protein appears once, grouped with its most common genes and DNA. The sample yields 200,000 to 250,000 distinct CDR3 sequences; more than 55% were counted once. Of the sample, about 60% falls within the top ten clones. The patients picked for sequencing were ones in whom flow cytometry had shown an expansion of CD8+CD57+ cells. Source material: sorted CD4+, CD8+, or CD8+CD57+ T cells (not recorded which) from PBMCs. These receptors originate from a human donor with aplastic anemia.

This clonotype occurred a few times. CDR3 sequence: CATSSPIDNEQFF. In DNA form, the CDR3 reads TGTGCCACCAGTTCCCCCATCGACAATGAGCAGTTCTTC. The chain recombines TRBV24-1 with TRBJ2-1; D is uncertain. This CDR3 contains 13 residues. Per germline, CDR1 KGHDR and CDR2 SFDVKD. V was trimmed by 6 bases and J by 5 bases, leaving 10 bases between them.

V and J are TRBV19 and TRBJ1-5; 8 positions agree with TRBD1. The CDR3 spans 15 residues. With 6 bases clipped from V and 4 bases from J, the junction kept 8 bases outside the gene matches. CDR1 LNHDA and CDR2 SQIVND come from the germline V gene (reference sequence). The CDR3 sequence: CASSRWTGQNQPQHF. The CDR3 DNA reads TGTGCCAGTAGCCGGTGGACAGGGCAAAATCAGCCCCAGCATTTT.

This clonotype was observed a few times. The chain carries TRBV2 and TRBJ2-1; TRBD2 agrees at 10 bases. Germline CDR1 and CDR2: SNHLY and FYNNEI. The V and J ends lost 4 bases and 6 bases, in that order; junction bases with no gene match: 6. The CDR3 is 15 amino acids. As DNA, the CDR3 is TGTGCCAGCAGTGCAAGCGGGGGGGCCTCCAATGAGCAGTTCTTC. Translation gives CASSASGGASNEQFF.

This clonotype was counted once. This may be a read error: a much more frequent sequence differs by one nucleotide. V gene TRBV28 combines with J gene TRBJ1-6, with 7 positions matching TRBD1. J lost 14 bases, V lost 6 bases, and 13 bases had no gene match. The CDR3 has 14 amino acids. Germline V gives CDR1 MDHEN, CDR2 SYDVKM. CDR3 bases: TGTGCCAGCAGGCCCGACAGGGACCTTCAAGCCCTCCACTTT. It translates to CASRPDRDLQALHF. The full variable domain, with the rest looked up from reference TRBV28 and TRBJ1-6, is DVKVTQSSRYLVKRTGEKVFLECVQDMDHENMFWYRQDPGLGLRLIYFSYDVKMKEKGDIPEGYSVSREKKERFSLILESASTNQTSMYLCASRPDRDLQALHFGNGTRLTVT.

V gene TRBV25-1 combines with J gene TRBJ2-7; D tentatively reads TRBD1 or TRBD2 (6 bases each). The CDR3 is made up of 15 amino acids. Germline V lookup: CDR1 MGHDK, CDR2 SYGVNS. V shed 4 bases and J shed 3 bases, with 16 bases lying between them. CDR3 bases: TGTGCCAGCAGTGCTAGTAGGGGGGCACACTACGAGCAGTACTTC. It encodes CASSASRGAHYEQYF.

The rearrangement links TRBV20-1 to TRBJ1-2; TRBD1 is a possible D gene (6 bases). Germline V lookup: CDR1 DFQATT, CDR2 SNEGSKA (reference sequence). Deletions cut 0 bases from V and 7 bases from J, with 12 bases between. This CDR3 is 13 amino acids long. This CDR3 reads CSAREVTGRGYTF. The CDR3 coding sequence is TGCAGTGCTAGAGAAGTGACAGGTCGTGGCTACACCTTC.

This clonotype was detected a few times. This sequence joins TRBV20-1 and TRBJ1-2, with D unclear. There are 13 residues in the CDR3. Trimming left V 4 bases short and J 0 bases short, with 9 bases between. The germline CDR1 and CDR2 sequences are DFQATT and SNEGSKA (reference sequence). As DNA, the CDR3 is TGCAGTGCTATCGTAGGCTCTAACTATGGCTACACCTTC. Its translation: CSAIVGSNYGYTF.